This entry describes one TCR beta chain. Its target is unknown. A second roughly 6 to 12 cycle PCR used barcoded and J-beta primers. TCRdb recomputed calls from the 5' RACE reads with MiXCR, one row per CDR3 protein. The sample comprises 1.8 million or so distinct CDR3 sequences, roughly two fifths of which are singletons, and approximately 22% rests with the top ten. Between the trimmed V and J ends, which lost 5 bases and 3 bases, there was a span of 20 bases. The length of the CDR3 is 16 residues. Germline loops: CDR1 MDHEN, CDR2 SYDVKM. The data were obtained in a study of blood T cells in healthy people across ages. Whole-study results and caveats: Naive CD4+ cell counts and diversity both ran higher in long-lived than in aged donors. Per million T cells, the diversity of TCR beta decreased roughly linearly as age advanced.

This sequence joins TRBV28 and TRBJ2-7; D is possibly TRBD1 (6 bases). The sequence derives from a human donor in good health. Sequenced material: blood. CDR3 DNA: TGTGCCAGCAGTACCTCGGACAGTGGGCTTGTCTACGAGCAGTACTTC. Translating gives CASSTSDSGLVYEQYF.